The 7 T cell receptor beta chains below come from one sample, sequenced in a study of blood T cell repertoires in COVID-19. The assay was immunoSEQ multiplex PCR, and TCRdb's table has in-frame clones only and misses some. The sample consists of 180,000 or so clones, 84% of them appearing once. The specimen was peripheral blood. Receptor source: a woman in her 70s with COVID-19, enrolled during active disease.

This clone was seen a few times. CDR3 loop: CASSPRAVNEQFF. Here the CDR3 DNA reads TGTGCCAGCAGCCCCAGGGCTGTCAATGAGCAGTTCTTC. The rearrangement links TRBV5-5 to TRBJ2-1; the D gene is possibly TRBD1 (5 bases). The CDR3 loop spans 13 amino acids. V lost 4 bases and J 6 bases, leaving 11 bases between the germline ends. Per the germline V gene, CDR1 is SGHKS and CDR2 is YYEKEE (reference sequence). Based on the CDR3 plus reference TRBV5-5 and TRBJ2-1, the full variable domain is DAGVTQSPTHLIKTRGQQVTLRCSPISGHKSVSWYQQVLGQGPQFIFQYYEKEERGRGNFPDRFSARQFPNYSSELNVNALLLGDSALYLCASSPRAVNEQFFGPGTRLTVL.

J is TRBJ1-6 and V is TRBV13, with 8 bases identical to TRBD1. In germline, CDR1 is PRHDT, CDR2 FYEKMQ (reference sequence). The V segment lost 4 bases and the J segment 18 bases; nucleotides outside the gene matches: 8. The CDR3 has 12 residues. The CDR3 here is CASSYGTGRPHF. Here the CDR3 DNA reads TGTGCCAGCAGCTATGGGACAGGAAGACCCCACTTT.

In its sample, this clone was seen once. This rearrangement joins TRBV28 to TRBJ1-1; possible D gene TRBD1, 5 bases. CDR1 is MDHEN, CDR2 SYDVKM, per germline. V gave up 10 bases and J gave up 3 bases, with 18 bases separating them. The CDR3 contains 14 residues. The CDR3 DNA reads TGTGCCACCCTCCCTGGGGGGTGGGACACTGAAGCTTTCTTT. Protein: CATLPGGWDTEAFF.

This clone was observed a few times. The sample carries other DNA sequences with the same CDR3. The chain uses TRBV12-5 and TRBJ2-3; D gene uncertain. The V gene's germline CDR1 is LGHNT and CDR2 FRNRAP. V gave up 4 bases and J gave up 0 bases, with 2 bases separating them. This CDR3 is 12 amino acids long. In nucleotides, the CDR3 is TGTGCTAGTGGTTCAAGCACAGATACGCAGTATTTT. This codes for CASGSSTDTQYF.

The chain is built from TRBV27 and TRBJ2-1, with 10 nucleotides matching TRBD1. Unmatched junction bases numbered 6, after V lost 3 bases and J lost 7 bases. The CDR3 covers 15 residues. Germline CDR1 MNHEY, CDR2 SMNVEV (reference sequence). The CDR3 loop is CASSLTGGARNEQFF. The CDR3 coding sequence is TGTGCCAGCAGTTTGACAGGGGGCGCAAGGAATGAGCAGTTCTTC.

The chain employs TRBV5-4 and TRBJ1-2; the D gene is possibly TRBD1 (5 bases). The V end was cut by 0 bases, the J end by 2 bases, with 11 bases between. CDR1 is SGHNT and CDR2 is YYREEE in the germline V gene (reference sequence). This CDR3 has 15 amino acids. CDR3 nucleotide sequence: TGTGCCAGCAGCTTGGACCGGACACCCAACTATGGCTACACCTTC. Translating it yields CASSLDRTPNYGYTF.

The rearrangement joins TRBV3-1 (or the pseudogene TRBV3-2) to TRBJ2-1; D unresolved. The germline gives CDR1 LGHDT, CDR2 YNNKEL (reference sequence). CDR3 length: 12 amino acids. Trimming cost V 0 bases and J 10 bases, with 7 bases left between them. The CDR3 nucleotides are TGTGCCAGCAGCCAAGATAGCCTGGAGCAGTTCTTC. Amino acid sequence: CASSQDSLEQFF.